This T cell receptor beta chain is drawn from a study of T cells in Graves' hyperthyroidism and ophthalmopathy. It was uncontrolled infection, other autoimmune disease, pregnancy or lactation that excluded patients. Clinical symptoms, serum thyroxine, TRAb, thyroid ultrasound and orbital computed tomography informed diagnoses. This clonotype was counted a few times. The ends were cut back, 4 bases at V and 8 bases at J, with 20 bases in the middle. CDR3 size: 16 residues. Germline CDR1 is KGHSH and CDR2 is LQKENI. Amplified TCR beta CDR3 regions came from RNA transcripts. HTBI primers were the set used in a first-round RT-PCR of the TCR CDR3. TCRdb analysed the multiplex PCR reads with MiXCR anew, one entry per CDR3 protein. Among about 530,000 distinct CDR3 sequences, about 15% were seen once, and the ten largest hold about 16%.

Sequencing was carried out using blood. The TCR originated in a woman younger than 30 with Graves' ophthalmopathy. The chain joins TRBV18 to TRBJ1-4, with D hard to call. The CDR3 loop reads CASSREVASVKEKLFF. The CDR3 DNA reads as TGTGCCAGCTCACGAGAGGTGGCGAGCGTAAAGGAAAAACTGTTTTTT.